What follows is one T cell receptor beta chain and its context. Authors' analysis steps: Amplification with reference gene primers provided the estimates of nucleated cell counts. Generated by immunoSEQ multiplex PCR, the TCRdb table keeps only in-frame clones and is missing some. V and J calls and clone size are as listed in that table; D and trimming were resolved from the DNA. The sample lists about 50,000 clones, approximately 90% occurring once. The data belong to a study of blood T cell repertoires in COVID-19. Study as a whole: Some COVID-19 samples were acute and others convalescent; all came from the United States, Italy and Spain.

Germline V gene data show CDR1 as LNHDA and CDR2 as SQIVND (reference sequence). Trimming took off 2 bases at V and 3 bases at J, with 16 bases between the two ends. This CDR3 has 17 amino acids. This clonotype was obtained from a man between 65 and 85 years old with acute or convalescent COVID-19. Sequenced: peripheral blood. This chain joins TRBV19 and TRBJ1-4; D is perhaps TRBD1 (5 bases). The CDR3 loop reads CASSISPVRGPNEKLFF. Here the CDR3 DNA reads TGTGCCAGTAGTATAAGCCCGGTGCGGGGACCTAATGAAAAACTGTTTTTT.